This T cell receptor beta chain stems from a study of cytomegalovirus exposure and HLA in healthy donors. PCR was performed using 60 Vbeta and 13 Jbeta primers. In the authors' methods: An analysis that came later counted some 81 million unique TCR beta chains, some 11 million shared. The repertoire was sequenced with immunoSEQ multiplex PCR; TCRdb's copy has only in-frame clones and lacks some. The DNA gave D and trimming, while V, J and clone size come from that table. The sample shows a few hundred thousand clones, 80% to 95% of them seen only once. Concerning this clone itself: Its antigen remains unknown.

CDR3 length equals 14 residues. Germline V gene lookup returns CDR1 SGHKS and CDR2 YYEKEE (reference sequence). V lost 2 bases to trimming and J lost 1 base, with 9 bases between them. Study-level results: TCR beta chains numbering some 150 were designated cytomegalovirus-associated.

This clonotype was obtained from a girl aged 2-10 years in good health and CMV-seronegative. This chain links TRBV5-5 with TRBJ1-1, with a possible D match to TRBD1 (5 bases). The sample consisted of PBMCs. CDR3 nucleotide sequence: TGTGCCAGCAGCTTCCGACAGACGAACACTGAAGCTTTCTTT. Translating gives CASSFRQTNTEAFF.